This is a list of T cell receptor beta chains from one sample in a study of blood T cell repertoires in COVID-19. Clones were read by immunoSEQ multiplex PCR, and TCRdb kept only the in-frame ones, dropping some. In the table there are some 150,000 clones, around 81% of which are singletons. The sample taken for sequencing was peripheral blood. The receptors originated from a middle-aged woman with active or convalescent COVID-19. The CDR3 runs from the conserved cysteine through the conserved F or W. A D gene is named only where the DNA matches it firmly. Size values are once, few and many counts, or a class for expanded clones, and some rows have none.

d_call j_call v_call clone_size cdr3_length cdr3_aa cdr3_nt
TRBD2 TRBJ2-2 TRBV7-9 NA 16 CAVTSGRAVYTGELFF TGTGCCGTAACTAGCGGGAGGGCCGTTTACACCGGGGAGCTGTTTTTT
NA TRBJ2-5 TRBV5-1 once 13 CASNGENVETQYF TGCGCCAGCAACGGGGAGAACGTAGAGACCCAGTACTTC
NA TRBJ2-7 TRBV27 NA 14 CASSLSPFLYEQYF TGTGCCAGCAGTTTATCTCCCTTCCTGTACGAGCAGTACTTC
NA TRBJ1-2 TRBV4-1 NA 12 CASSQGSGGYTF TGCGCCAGCAGCCAAGGTTCCGGTGGCTACACCTTC
TRBD1 TRBJ2-5 TRBV6-2/TRBV6-3 NA 14 CASSYPRGRETQYF TGTGCCAGCAGTTACCCTAGGGGGCGAGAGACCCAGTACTTC
TRBD1 TRBJ2-3 TRBV5-1 NA 14 CASSPGQEVDTQYF TGCGCCAGCAGCCCGGGACAGGAGGTTGATACGCAGTATTTT
NA TRBJ2-1 TRBV18 NA 16 CASSPPVIYSYNEQFF TGTGCCAGCTCACCGCCGGTCATATACTCCTACAATGAGCAGTTCTTC
NA TRBJ2-1 TRBV10-2 NA 15 CASLPTSYANNEQFF TGCGCCAGCCTACCCACTAGCTACGCTAACAATGAGCAGTTCTTC
NA TRBJ2-7 TRBV25-1 NA 11 CASSAGYEQYF TGTGCCAGCAGCGCGGGCTACGAGCAGTACTTC
NA TRBJ2-7 TRBV19 NA 13 CASSPELSYEQYF TGTGCCAGTAGCCCGGAGCTCTCCTACGAGCAGTACTTC
TRBD1 TRBJ1-1 TRBV6-5 NA 14 CASSPGTGNTEAFF TGTGCCAGCAGTCCGGGGACAGGGAACACTGAAGCTTTCTTT
NA TRBJ2-1 TRBV6-5 NA 13 CASSYPGYRAQFF TGTGCCAGCAGTTACCCGGGATACCGTGCGCAGTTCTTC
TRBD2 TRBJ2-3 TRBV5-1 NA 16 CASKMAAGAGADTQYF TGCGCCAGCAAGATGGCGGCGGGAGCGGGAGCAGATACGCAGTATTTT
NA TRBJ2-3 TRBV5-1 NA 17 CASSPLGLEAQGDTQYF TGCGCCAGCAGCCCTCTGGGTCTAGAAGCACAGGGAGATACGCAGTATTTT